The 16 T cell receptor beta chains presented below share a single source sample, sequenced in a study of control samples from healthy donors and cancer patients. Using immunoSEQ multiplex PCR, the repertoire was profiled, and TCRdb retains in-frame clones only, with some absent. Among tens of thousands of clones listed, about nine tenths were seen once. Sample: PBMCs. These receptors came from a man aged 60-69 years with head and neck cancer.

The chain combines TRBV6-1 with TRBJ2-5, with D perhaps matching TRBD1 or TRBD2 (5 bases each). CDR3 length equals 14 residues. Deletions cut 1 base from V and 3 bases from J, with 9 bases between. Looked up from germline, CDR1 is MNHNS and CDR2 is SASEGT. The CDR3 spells CASSEVWGKETQYF. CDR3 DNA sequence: TGTGCCAGCAGTGAAGTATGGGGGAAAGAGACCCAGTACTTC.

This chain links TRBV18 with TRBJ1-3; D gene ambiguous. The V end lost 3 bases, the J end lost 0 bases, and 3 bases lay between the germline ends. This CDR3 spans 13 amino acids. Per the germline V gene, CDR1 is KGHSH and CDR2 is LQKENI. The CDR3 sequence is CASSPDSGNTIYF. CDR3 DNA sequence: TGTGCCAGCTCACCCGACTCTGGAAACACCATATATTTT.

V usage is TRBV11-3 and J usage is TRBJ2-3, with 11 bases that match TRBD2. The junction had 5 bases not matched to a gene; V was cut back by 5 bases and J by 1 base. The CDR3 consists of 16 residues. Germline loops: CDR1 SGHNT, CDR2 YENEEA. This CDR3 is CASSLGTSGRTDTQYF. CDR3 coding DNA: TGTGCCAGCAGCCTAGGGACTAGCGGACGCACAGATACGCAGTATTTT. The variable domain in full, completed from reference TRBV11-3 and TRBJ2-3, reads EAGVVQSPRYKIIEKKQPVAFWCNPISGHNTLYWYLQNLGQGPELLIRYENEEAVDDSQLPKDRFSAERLKGVDSTLKIQPAELGDSAVYLCASSLGTSGRTDTQYFGPGTRLTVL.

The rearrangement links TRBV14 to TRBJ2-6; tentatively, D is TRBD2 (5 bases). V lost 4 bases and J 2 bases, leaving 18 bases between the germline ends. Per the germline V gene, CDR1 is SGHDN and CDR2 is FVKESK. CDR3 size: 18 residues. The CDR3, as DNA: TGTGCCAGCAGCCGAGGCGGAAGTCCCGGGGCTGGGGCCAACGTCCTGACTTTC. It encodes CASSRGGSPGAGANVLTF.

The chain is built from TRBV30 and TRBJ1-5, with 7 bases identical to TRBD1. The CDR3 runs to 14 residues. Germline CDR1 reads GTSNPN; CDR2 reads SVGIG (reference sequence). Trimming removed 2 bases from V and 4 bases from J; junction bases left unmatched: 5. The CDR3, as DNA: TGTGCCTGGAGTTTGACAGGGACTAATCAGCCCCAGCATTTT. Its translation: CAWSLTGTNQPQHF.

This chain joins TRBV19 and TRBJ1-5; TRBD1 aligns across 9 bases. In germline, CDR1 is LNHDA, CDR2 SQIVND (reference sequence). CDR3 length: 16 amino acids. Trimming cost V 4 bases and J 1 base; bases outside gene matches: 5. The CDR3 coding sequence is TGTGCCAGTAGTACCCGGACAGGGGTGAGCAATCAGCCCCAGCATTTT. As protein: CASSTRTGVSNQPQHF.

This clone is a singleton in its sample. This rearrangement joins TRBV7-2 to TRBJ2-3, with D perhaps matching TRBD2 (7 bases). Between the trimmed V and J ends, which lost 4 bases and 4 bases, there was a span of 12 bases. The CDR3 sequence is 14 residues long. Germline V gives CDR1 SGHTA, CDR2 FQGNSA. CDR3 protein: CASSSGGPPDTQYF. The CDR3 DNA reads TGTGCCAGCAGCTCCGGGGGGCCCCCAGATACGCAGTATTTT.

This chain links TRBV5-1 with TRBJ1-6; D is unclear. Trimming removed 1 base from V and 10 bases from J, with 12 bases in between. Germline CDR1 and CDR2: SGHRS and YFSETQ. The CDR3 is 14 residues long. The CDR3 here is CASSLSQDVSPLHF. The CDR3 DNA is TGCGCCAGCAGCTTGAGCCAGGACGTCTCACCCCTCCACTTT.

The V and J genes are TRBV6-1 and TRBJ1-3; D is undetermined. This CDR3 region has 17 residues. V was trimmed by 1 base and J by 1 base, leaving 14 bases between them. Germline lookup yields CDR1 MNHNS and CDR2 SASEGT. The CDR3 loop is CASSEEFGLFSGNTIYF. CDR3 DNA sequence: TGTGCCAGCAGTGAAGAGTTTGGGTTATTTTCTGGAAACACCATATATTTT.

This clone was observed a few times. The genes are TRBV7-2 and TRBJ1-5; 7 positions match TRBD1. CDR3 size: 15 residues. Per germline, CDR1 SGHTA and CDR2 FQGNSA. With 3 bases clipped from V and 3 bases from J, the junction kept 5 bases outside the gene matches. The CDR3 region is CASSLGGQFNQPQHF. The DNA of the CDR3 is TGTGCCAGCAGCTTGGGGGGACAGTTCAATCAGCCCCAGCATTTT.

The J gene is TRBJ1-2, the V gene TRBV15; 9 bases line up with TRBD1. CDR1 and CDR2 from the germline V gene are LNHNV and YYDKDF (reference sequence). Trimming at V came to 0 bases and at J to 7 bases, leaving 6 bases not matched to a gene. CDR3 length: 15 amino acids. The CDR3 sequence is CATSREGQGWSGYTF. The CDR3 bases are TGTGCCACCAGCAGAGAAGGACAGGGGTGGAGTGGCTACACCTTC.

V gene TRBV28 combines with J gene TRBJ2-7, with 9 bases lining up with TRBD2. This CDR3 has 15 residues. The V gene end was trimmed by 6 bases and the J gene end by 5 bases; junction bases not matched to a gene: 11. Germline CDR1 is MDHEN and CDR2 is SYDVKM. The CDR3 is CASRGVAGGPNEQYF. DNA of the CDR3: TGTGCCAGCAGGGGGGTGGCGGGAGGGCCTAACGAGCAGTACTTC.

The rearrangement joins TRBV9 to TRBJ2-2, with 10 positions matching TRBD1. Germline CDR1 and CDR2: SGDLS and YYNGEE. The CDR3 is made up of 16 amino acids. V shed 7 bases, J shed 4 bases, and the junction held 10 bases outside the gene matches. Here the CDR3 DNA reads TGTGCCAGCGGCGGGGACAGGGGACGGGGCACCGGGGAGCTGTTTTTT. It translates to CASGGDRGRGTGELFF. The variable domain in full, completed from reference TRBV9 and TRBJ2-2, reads DSGVTQTPKHLITATGQRVTLRCSPRSGDLSVYWYQQSLDQGLQFLIQYYNGEERAKGNILERFSAQQFPDLHSELNLSSLELGDSALYFCASGGDRGRGTGELFFGEGSRLTVL.

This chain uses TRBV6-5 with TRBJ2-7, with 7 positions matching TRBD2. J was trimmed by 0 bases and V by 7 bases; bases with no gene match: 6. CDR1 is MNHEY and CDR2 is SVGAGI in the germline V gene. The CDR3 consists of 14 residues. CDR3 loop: CASTSGGSSYEQYF. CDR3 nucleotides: TGTGCCAGCACTTCGGGGGGAAGCTCCTACGAGCAGTACTTC.

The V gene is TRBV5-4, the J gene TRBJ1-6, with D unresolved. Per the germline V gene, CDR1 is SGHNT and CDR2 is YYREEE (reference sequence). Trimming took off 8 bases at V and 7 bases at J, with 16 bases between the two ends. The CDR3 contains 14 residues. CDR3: CARNGPPGNSPLHF. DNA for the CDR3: TGTGCCAGGAACGGACCGCCCGGGAATTCACCCCTCCACTTT.

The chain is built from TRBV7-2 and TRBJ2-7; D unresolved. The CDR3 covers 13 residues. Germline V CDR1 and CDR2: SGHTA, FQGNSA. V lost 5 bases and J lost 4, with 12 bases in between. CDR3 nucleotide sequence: TGTGCCAGCAGCACAAGCGTACGGTACGAGCAGTACTTC. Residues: CASSTSVRYEQYF.